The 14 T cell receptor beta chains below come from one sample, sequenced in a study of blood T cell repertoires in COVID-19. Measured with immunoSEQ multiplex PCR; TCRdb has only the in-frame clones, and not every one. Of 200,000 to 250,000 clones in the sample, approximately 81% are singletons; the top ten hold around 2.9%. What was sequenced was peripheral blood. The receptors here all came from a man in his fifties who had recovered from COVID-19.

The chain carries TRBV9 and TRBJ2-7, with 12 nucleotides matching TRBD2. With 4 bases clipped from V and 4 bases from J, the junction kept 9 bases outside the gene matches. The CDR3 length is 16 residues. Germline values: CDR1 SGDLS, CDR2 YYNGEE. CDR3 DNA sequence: TGTGCCAGCAGCCCCCAGCCTAGCGGGAGGGCGTACGAGCAGTACTTC. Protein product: CASSPQPSGRAYEQYF.

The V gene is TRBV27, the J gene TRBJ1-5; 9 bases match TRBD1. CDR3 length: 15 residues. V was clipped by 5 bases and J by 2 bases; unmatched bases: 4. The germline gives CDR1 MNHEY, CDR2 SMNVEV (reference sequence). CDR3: CASSTGGSGNQPQHF. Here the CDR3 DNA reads TGTGCCAGCAGTACAGGGGGCTCGGGCAATCAGCCCCAGCATTTT.

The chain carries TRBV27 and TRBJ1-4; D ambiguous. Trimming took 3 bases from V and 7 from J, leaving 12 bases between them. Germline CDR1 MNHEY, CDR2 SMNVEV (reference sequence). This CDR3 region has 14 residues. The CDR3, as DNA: TGTGCCAGCAGTTTTGGGAGGCCGGGTGAAAAACTGTTTTTT. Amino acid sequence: CASSFGRPGEKLFF.

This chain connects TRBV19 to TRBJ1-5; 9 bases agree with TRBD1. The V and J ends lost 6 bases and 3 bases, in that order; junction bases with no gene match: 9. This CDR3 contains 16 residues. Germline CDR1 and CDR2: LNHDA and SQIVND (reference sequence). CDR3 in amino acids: CASSPGTGRTNQPQHF. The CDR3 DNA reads TGTGCCAGTAGCCCCGGGACAGGGAGAACCAATCAGCCCCAGCATTTT. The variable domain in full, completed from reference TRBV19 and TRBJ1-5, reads DGGITQSPKYLFRKEGQNVTLSCEQNLNHDAMYWYRQDPGQGLRLIYYSQIVNDFQKGDIAEGYSVSREKKESFPLTVTSAQKNPTAFYLCASSPGTGRTNQPQHFGDGTRLSIL.

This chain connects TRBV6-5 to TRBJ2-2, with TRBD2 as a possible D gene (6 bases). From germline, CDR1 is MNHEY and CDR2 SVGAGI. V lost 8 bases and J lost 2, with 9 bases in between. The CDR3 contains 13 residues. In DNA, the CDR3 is TGTGCCAGCGGGAGGAGTAACACCGGGGAGCTGTTTTTT. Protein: CASGRSNTGELFF.

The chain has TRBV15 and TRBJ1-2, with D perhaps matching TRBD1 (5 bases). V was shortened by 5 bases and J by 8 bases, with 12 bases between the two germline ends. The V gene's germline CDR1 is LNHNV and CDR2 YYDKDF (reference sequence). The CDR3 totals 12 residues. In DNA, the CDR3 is TGTGCCACCAGCCCCGGAGGGGTCGGCTACACCTTC. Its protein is CATSPGGVGYTF.

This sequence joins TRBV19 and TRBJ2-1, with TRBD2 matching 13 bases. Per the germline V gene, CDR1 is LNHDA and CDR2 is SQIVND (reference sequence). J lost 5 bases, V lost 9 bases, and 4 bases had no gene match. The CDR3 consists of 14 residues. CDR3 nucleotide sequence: TGTGCCAGCCAGGGACTAGCGGGACACAATGAGCAGTTCTTC. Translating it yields CASQGLAGHNEQFF. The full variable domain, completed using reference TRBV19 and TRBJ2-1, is DGGITQSPKYLFRKEGQNVTLSCEQNLNHDAMYWYRQDPGQGLRLIYYSQIVNDFQKGDIAEGYSVSREKKESFPLTVTSAQKNPTAFYLCASQGLAGHNEQFFGPGTRLTVL.

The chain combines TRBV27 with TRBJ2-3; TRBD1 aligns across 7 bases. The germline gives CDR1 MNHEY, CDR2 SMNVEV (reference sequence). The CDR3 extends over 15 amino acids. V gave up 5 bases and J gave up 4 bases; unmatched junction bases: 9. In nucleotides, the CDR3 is TGTGCCAGCAGTCCCTTGACAGGGCCTTCAGATACGCAGTATTTT. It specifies CASSPLTGPSDTQYF.

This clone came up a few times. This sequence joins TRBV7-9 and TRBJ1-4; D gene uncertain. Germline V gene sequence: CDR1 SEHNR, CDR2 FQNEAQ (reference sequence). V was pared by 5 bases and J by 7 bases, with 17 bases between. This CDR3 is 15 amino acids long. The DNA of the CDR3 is TGTGCCAGCAGCGTCTTGATCGGGGTCCCTGAAAAACTGTTTTTT. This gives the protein CASSVLIGVPEKLFF.

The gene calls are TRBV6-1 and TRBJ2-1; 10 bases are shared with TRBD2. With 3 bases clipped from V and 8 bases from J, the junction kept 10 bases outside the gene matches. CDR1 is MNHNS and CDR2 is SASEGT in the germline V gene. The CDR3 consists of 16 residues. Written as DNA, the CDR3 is TGTGCCAGCAGTGAGGATACTAGCGGGATCCCCTATGAGCAGTTCTTC. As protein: CASSEDTSGIPYEQFF.

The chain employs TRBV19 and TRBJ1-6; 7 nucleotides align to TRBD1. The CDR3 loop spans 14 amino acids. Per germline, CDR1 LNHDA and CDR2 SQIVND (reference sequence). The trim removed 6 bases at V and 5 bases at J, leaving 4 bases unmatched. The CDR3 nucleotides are TGTGCCAGTAGAGGGGACAGAGATAATTCACCCCTCCACTTT. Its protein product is CASRGDRDNSPLHF. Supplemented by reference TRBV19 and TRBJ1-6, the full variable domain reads DGGITQSPKYLFRKEGQNVTLSCEQNLNHDAMYWYRQDPGQGLRLIYYSQIVNDFQKGDIAEGYSVSREKKESFPLTVTSAQKNPTAFYLCASRGDRDNSPLHFGNGTRLTVT.

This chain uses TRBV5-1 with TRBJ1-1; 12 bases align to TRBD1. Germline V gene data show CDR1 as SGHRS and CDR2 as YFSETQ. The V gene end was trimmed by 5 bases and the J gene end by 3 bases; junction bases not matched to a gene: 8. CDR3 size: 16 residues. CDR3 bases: TGCGCCAGCAGGAAGGGACAGGGGGCGCAGGACACTGAAGCTTTCTTT. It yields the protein CASRKGQGAQDTEAFF.

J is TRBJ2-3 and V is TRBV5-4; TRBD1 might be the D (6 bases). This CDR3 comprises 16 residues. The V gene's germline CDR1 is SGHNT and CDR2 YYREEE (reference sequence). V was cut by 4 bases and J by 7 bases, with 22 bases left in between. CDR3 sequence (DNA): TGTGCCAGCAGCCTATCGGGACAAAAATCCCGCCATACGCAGTATTTT. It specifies CASSLSGQKSRHTQYF.

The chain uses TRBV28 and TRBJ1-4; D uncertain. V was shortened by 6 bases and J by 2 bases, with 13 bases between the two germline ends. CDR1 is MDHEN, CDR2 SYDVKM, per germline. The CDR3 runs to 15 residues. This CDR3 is CASSPLPGTNEKLFF. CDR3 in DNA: TGTGCCAGCAGCCCCCTCCCGGGGACTAATGAAAAACTGTTTTTT.